The T cell receptor beta chain described here comes from a study of T cells in localized non-small cell lung cancer. The study, taken as a whole, reports: It was uninvolved adjacent lung that showed the highest T cell clonality, exceeding tumor.

The CDR3 runs 15 residues. Germline loops: CDR1 SQVTM, CDR2 ANQGSEA. The V gene end was trimmed by 3 bases and the J gene end by 4 bases; junction bases not matched to a gene: 6. With respect to this clone: Antigen specificity is unknown.

Clones were read by immunoSEQ multiplex PCR, and TCRdb kept only the in-frame ones, dropping some. This sample has more than 70,000 clones, with approximately 84% found just once. The chain is built from TRBV29-1 and TRBJ2-2; 9 bases are shared with TRBD2. This material consisted of peripheral blood, taken before any cancer treatment. The TCR was taken from a man aged 40-75 years with stage I lung adenocarcinoma. The CDR3 coding sequence is TGCAGCGTTGACTTAGCGGGGGATTCCACCGGGGAGCTGTTTTTT. The encoded protein is CSVDLAGDSTGELFF.